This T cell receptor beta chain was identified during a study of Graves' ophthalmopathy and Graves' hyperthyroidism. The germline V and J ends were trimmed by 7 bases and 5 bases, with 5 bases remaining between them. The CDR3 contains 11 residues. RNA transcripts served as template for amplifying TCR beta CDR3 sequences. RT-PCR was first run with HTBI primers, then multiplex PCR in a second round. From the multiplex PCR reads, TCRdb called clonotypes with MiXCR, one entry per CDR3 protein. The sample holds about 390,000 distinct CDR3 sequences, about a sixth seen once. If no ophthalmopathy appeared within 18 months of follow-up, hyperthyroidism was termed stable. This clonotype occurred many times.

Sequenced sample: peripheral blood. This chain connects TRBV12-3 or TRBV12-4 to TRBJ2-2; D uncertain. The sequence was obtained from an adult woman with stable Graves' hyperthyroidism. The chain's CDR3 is CASTQTGELFF. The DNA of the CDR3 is TGTGCCAGCACCCAGACCGGGGAGCTGTTTTTT.